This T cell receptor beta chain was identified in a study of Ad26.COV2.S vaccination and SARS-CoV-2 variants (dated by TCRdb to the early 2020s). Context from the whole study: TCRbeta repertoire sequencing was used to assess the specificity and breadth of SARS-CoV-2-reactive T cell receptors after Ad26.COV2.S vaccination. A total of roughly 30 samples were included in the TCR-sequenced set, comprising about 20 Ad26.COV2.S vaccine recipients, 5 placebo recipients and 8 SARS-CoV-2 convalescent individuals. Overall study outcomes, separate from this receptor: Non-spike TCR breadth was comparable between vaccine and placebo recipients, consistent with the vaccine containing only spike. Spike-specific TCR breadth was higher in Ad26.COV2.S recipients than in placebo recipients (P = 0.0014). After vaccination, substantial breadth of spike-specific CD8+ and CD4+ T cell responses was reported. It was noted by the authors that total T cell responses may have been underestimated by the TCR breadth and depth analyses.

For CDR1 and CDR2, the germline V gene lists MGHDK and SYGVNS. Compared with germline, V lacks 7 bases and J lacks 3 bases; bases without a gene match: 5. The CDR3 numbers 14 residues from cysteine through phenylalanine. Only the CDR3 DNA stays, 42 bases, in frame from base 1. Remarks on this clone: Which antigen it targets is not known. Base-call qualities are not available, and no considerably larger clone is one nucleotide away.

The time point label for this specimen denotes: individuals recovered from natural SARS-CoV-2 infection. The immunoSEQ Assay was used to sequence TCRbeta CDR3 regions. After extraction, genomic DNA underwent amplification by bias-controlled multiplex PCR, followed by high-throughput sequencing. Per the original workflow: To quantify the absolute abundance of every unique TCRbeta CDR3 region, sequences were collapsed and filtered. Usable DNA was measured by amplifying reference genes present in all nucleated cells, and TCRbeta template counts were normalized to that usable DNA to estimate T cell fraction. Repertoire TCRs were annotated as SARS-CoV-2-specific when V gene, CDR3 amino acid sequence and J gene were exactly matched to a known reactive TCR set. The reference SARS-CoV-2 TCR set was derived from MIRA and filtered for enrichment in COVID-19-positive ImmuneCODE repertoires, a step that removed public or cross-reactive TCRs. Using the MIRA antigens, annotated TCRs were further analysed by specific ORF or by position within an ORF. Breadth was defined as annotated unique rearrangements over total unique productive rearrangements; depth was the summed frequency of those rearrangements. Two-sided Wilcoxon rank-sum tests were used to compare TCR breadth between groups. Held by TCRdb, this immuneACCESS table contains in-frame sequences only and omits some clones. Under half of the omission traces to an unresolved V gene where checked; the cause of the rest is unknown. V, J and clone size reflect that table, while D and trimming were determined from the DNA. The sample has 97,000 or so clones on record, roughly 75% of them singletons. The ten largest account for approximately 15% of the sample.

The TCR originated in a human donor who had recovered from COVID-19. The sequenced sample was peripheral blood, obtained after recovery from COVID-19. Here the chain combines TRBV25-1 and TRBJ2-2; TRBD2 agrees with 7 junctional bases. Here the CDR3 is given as CASNDGGDTGELFF. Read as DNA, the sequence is TGTGCCAGCAACGATGGGGGGGACACCGGGGAGCTGTTTTTT.